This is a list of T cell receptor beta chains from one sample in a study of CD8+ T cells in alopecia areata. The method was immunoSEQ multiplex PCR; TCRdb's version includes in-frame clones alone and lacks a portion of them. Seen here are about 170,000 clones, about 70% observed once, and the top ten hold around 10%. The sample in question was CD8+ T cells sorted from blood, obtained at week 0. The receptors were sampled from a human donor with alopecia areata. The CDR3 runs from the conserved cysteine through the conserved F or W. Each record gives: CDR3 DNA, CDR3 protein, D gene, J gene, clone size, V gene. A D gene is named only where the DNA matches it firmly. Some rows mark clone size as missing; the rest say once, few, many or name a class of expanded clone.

TGTGCCAGCAGCCTCGGGACTGGAGGCAATCAGCCCCAGCATTTT CASSLGTGGNQPQHF - TRBJ1-5 - TRBV5-6
TGTGCCAGCAGCTTAGGTGCAGGGGGAGATACGCAGTATTTT CASSLGAGGDTQYF TRBD1 TRBJ2-3 once TRBV13
TGTGCCAGCAGCCCCCGACGGACAGGGGAATTCGAAAAACTGTTTTTT CASSPRRTGEFEKLFF TRBD1 TRBJ1-4 - TRBV13
TGTGCCAGCAGTGATGGTACAGGGGCCAAAAACATTCAGTACTTC CASSDGTGAKNIQYF - TRBJ2-4 - TRBV6-1
TGTGCCAGCAGCTTAGCGCACAGGGGCCCACCTTCCTACGAGCAGTACTTC CASSLAHRGPPSYEQYF TRBD1 TRBJ2-7 - TRBV7-8
TGCGCCAGCAGTCAATTAACAGAATGGGTACGGTACTTC CASSQLTEWVRYF - TRBJ2-7 - TRBV23-1
TGTGCCAGCAGCTTGGGGTCTACTGGCTACACCTTC CASSLGSTGYTF - TRBJ1-2 - TRBV5-6
TGCAGCGTTGCAAGCTACAATGAGCAGTTCTTC CSVASYNEQFF - TRBJ2-1 few TRBV29-1
TGTGCCAGCAGTTACTCGACAGACAATAATTCACCCCTCCACTTT CASSYSTDNNSPLHF - TRBJ1-6 - TRBV6-5
TGTGCCGCGGGTGGCTACACCTTC CAAGGYTF - TRBJ1-2 - TRBV30
TGTGCCAGCAGCTCGGGACAGGGGGCTGGCTACACCTTC CASSSGQGAGYTF TRBD1 TRBJ1-2 - TRBV13
TGTGCCAGCACCTCACTTGATACGCAGTATTTT CASTSLDTQYF - TRBJ2-3 few TRBV5-6
TGCGCCAGCAGGTTTGGGACTGGCCCAGATACGCAGTATTTT CASRFGTGPDTQYF - TRBJ2-3 - TRBV5-1
TGTGCCAGCAGCTTAGCAGCAGCGTTATATGGCTACACCTTC CASSLAAALYGYTF - TRBJ1-2 few TRBV7-8
TGCAGCGTTGAGACAGATACGCAGTATTTT CSVETDTQYF - TRBJ2-3 few TRBV29-1
TGTGCCAGTCCCGGGACAGGGTGCAATGAGCAGTTCTTC CASPGTGCNEQFF TRBD1 TRBJ2-1 few TRBV19
TGTGCCAGCAGCTCGGGACTAGCGGGGGGATACGAGCAGTACTTC CASSSGLAGGYEQYF TRBD2 TRBJ2-7 - TRBV13
TGTGCCAGCAGTGACGAGGGTGGGGGGCTCACTGAAGCTTTCTTT CASSDEGGGLTEAFF - TRBJ1-1 - TRBV6-6